This T cell receptor beta chain emerged from a study of shared clonotypes between healthy human individuals (dated by TCRdb to the early 2020s). Regarding the research as a whole: A couple of women and a few men aged 18 to 49 years were included in the cohort. For each donor, CD4 naive and CD4 memory were each given three plates, CD8 naive was given two plates, and CD8 memory was given one plate. Blood TCR repertoires of four to six healthy adults were deeply sequenced to estimate repertoire size and the extent of clonotype sharing between individuals. Libraries were prepared and TCR repertoires were sequenced by different laboratories using diverse techniques, in order to increase sequencing depth and limit assay-specific biases. Between about 0.85 and 8.9 billion PBMCs per donor were obtained by leukapheresis. What the study reported, not specific to this receptor: When four donors were compared, the shared fraction of clonotypes was 5% to 6.5% for naive CD4, roughly 3.4% for naive CD8, 2.3% for memory CD4, and 0.35% to 0.4% for memory CD8. Based on pairwise subsampling, the degree of clonotype sharing among donors was expected to be affected by sequencing depth. Estimated clonotype richness was generally larger for naive than for memory subsets. Even with the large sequencing depth, rarefaction of the sorted-subset datasets indicated that sequencing was incomplete. The genetic and exposure-history diversity represented was limited by the small number of donors. Sampling was restricted to blood, and TCR repertoires in tissue are likely to differ from TCR repertoires in blood. Clonotypes shared by all four sorted-subset donors showed higher generation probabilities than non-shared clonotypes.

As for this clone: There is no known antigen for this receptor. One base away there is no much larger clone; base qualities are not given.

Per the germline V gene, SNHLY is the CDR1 and FYNNEI is the CDR2. The CDR3 holds 14 amino acids from the cysteine to the phenylalanine. Just CDR3 DNA is preserved here, 42 bases in frame from base 1. Trimming leaves V shorter by 8 bases and J shorter by 7 bases, with the junction holding 12 bases beyond the gene matches. The donors were healthy, HIV-negative adults with no recently reported acute infections or vaccinations. Every donor was a Caucasian adult residing in Nashville, Tennessee, USA. CD4+ T cells were enriched by magnetic negative selection, after which naive cells were positively selected on CD45RA and the negative fraction was taken as the memory subset. After blood collection by leukapheresis, PBMCs were isolated using Ficoll-Histopaque density gradient centrifugation and then cryopreserved in the vapor phase of liquid nitrogen. Analytical flow cytometry was used to check the purity and quantity of each magnetically sorted T cell population. From each sorted fraction, genomic DNA was isolated and quantified by UV absorbance on a Nanodrop 2000c.

Using the deep immunoSEQ assay, multiplex PCR amplified TCR CDR3 regions from genomic DNA. Genomic DNA extracted from each cell subset was distributed evenly over all wells of several immunoSEQ 96-well plates, and each plate served as one replicate. For sorted subsets, around 0.2 ug of genomic DNA, equivalent to around 29,000 T cell genomes, went into each replicate PCR. Purified libraries were quantified with a Qubit 3.0 fluorometer, sized on a Bioanalyzer 2100, and re-quantified with the KAPA Library Quantification kit. A separate single-read 150-cycle Illumina NextSeq 550 flow cell was used to sequence each immunoSEQ 96-well plate. In the authors' own workflow: Because only junctional sequences without quality scores were contained in the immunoSEQ output, filtering matching that applied to full-length reads could not be performed. Sequences were annotated with PyIR, a Python wrapper for IgBLAST v1.9, and V/J genes and CDR3 were assigned using IMGT germline references. Reads with weak V/J assignments (E-value above 1e-6), missing CDR3, stop codons, out-of-frame junctions, or ambiguous translated residues were removed. V3J clonotypes were defined as sequences sharing the same inferred V gene, J gene, and CDR3 amino acid sequence. Percentage overlap between repertoires was computed as shared unique clonotypes divided by the size of the smaller repertoire. Repertoire richness was assessed with RTK rarefaction, the Chao1 estimator, and Recon v2.1 estimates of unobserved clonotypes. For all TCRbeta clonotypes obtained by the gDNA method from four donors, generation probabilities were computed with OLGA. This is the immuneACCESS table as TCRdb keeps it, with only in-frame sequences that have V and J called. A part of the clones is gone; compared with another copy, unresolved V genes explain less than half, and the rest is unexplained. The V and J calls and clone size were taken over from that table, and D and trimming were inferred from the DNA. Within this sample are roughly 1,500,000 clones, with approximately 98% of them counted one time only. Together, the top ten hold approximately 0.45% of the sample.

The rearrangement combines TRBV2 with TRBJ1-2; TRBD1 agrees with 8 junctional bases. Specimen: naive CD4+ T cells sorted from blood. The cell subset or site label corresponds to: CD45RA+ positively selected. This clonotype was sampled from a young man in good health. The bases read TGTGCCAGCTTACCCGGGACAGGAATGTTTGGCTACACCTTC. Its protein reads: CASLPGTGMFGYTF.